These 26 T cell receptor beta chains came from one sample sequenced in a study of CD8 T cells in ankylosing spondylitis. TCRdb reanalysed the 5' RACE reads using MiXCR and keeps one entry per CDR3 protein. The data hold 100,000 to 150,000 distinct CDR3 sequences, with more than 6.5% observed a single time. Sequenced material: blood, either unsorted or a sorted T cell fraction (not recorded which). These receptors were obtained from a male donor with ankylosing spondylitis or in good health (not recorded which).

In this sample, this clonotype turned up many times. This sequence joins TRBV29-1 and TRBJ2-3; 9 bases are a match to TRBD2. V lost 6 bases, J lost 5 bases, and 9 bases stayed unmatched. The CDR3 consists of 14 residues. Germline V gene sequence: CDR1 SQVTM, CDR2 ANQGSEA. CDR3 in DNA: TGCAGCGTCCAAGAGGCGGGGGGGGTAGATACGCAGTATTTT. Residues: CSVQEAGGVDTQYF.

This clonotype has a count of ten or more. The chain carries TRBV20-1 and TRBJ1-1; D gene uncertain. CDR3 length: 12 residues. CDR1 is DFQATT and CDR2 is SNEGSKA in the germline V gene (reference sequence). V lost 6 bases to trimming and J lost 4 bases, with 12 bases between them. In DNA form, the CDR3 reads TGCAGTGCCCCTTCCAGCCCCACTGAAGCTTTCTTT. Encoded protein: CSAPSSPTEAFF.

This clonotype was seen a few times. The chain joins TRBV27 to TRBJ1-1; D might be TRBD1 (6 bases). V lost 5 bases and J lost 2, with 15 bases in between. The CDR3 extends over 15 amino acids. Germline V CDR1 and CDR2: MNHEY, SMNVEV (reference sequence). Written as DNA, the CDR3 is TGTGCCAGCAGTCCCTTGGACAGAGGCAACACTGAAGCTTTCTTT. Translation: CASSPLDRGNTEAFF.

This sequence joins TRBV7-2 and TRBJ1-1, with a tentative D call TRBD1 (5 bases). The CDR3 extends over 15 amino acids. Germline V lookup: CDR1 SGHTA, CDR2 FQGNSA. Trimming removed 4 bases at V and 0 bases at J, with 12 bases between. The DNA of the CDR3 is TGTGCCAGCAGCTACGGGACCGCAATGAACACTGAAGCTTTCTTT. This translates into CASSYGTAMNTEAFF.

In its sample, this clonotype was seen many times. V is TRBV28 and J is TRBJ2-5; D is unresolved. Between the trimmed V and J ends, which lost 4 bases and 5 bases, there was a span of 14 bases. Germline CDR1 MDHEN, CDR2 SYDVKM. The CDR3 is made up of 14 amino acids. In DNA form, the CDR3 reads TGTGCCAGCAGTTCTAAGGGTGAGGTGGAGACCCAGTACTTC. It encodes CASSSKGEVETQYF.

This clonotype was counted many times. The chain has TRBV10-3 and TRBJ1-2; no firm D call. Germline V lookup: CDR1 ENHRY, CDR2 SYGVKD. CDR3 length: 13 amino acids. Trimming took 0 bases from V and 3 from J, leaving 5 bases between them. DNA of the CDR3: TGTGCCATCAGTGAGTCTCAGGACTATGGCTACACCTTC. Residues: CAISESQDYGYTF.

This clonotype came up many times. The chain recombines TRBV12-3 or TRBV12-4 with TRBJ2-7, with TRBD2 matching over 9 bases. CDR3 length equals 15 residues. J lost 0 bases, V lost 3 bases, and 3 bases had no gene match. CDR3 sequence (DNA): TGTGCCAGCAGTTTTTCTAGCGGGAACTCCTACGAGCAGTACTTC. It codes for CASSFSSGNSYEQYF.

This clonotype was seen at least ten times. V and J are TRBV5-1 and TRBJ2-7; the D gene is possibly TRBD2 (6 bases). This CDR3 has 14 amino acids. Germline V gene sequence: CDR1 SGHRS, CDR2 YFSETQ. V was cut by 3 bases and J by 1 base, with 11 bases left in between. The CDR3 loop is CASSYDSGSYEQYF. The CDR3 DNA reads as TGCGCCAGCAGCTACGACAGCGGGTCCTACGAGCAGTACTTC.

This clonotype was counted many times. The chain couples TRBV12-3 or TRBV12-4 to TRBJ2-3; D unclear. CDR3 size: 15 residues. The V and J ends lost 4 bases and 0 bases respectively, with 11 bases between them. The CDR3 bases are TGTGCCAGCAGTTCAGATCGACCTAGCACAGATACGCAGTATTTT. Its translation is CASSSDRPSTDTQYF.

This clonotype has ten or more counts. This rearrangement joins TRBV18 to TRBJ2-2; D uncertain. Germline CDR1 is KGHSH and CDR2 is LQKENI. This CDR3 region has 14 residues. V lost 3 bases, J lost 3 bases, and 8 bases lay in between. CDR3 protein: CASSPPWDTGELFF. CDR3 nucleotide sequence: TGTGCCAGCTCACCGCCTTGGGACACCGGGGAGCTGTTTTTT.

In this sample, this clonotype turned up many times. This chain uses TRBV29-1 with TRBJ2-2; 7 nucleotides agree with TRBD2. The germline V gene encodes CDR1 SQVTM and CDR2 ANQGSEA. The CDR3 consists of 16 residues. The J segment lost 5 bases and the V segment lost 0 bases, leaving 9 bases of the junction unmatched. The CDR3 region is CSVEDRAGVRTGELFF. The CDR3 DNA is TGCAGCGTTGAAGATCGCGCGGGAGTTCGTACCGGGGAGCTGTTTTTT.

This clonotype was picked up many times. The rearrangement uses TRBV6-5 and TRBJ1-4; D call uncertain. Trimming removed 0 bases from V and 5 bases from J, with 7 bases in between. Germline V gives CDR1 MNHEY, CDR2 SVGAGI. CDR3 size: 14 residues. Written as DNA, the CDR3 is TGTGCCAGCAGTTACTCGCCCGGAAATGAAAAACTGTTTTTT. Protein: CASSYSPGNEKLFF.

This clonotype has at least ten counts. The chain is built from TRBV5-1 and TRBJ2-5; D is unclear. Per the germline V gene, CDR1 is SGHRS and CDR2 is YFSETQ. There are 14 residues in the CDR3. The V gene lost 6 bases and the J gene lost 1 base, with 13 bases spanning the gap. The CDR3 DNA is TGCGCCAGCACCCGGCCAGCTAGCCAAGAGACCCAGTACTTC. Amino acids: CASTRPASQETQYF.

There are many counts of this clonotype. The chain is built from TRBV10-3 and TRBJ2-3; possible D gene TRBD1, 6 bases. This CDR3 has 14 amino acids. The V gene lost 6 bases and the J gene lost 0 bases, with 10 bases spanning the gap. The germline V gene has CDR1 ENHRY and CDR2 SYGVKD. CDR3 amino acids: CAIRGTHSTDTQYF. The CDR3 DNA follows: TGTGCCATCAGGGGGACACATAGCACAGATACGCAGTATTTT.

In this sample, this clonotype turned up many times. The chain employs TRBV5-6 and TRBJ1-1; D is ambiguous. CDR1 is SGHDT and CDR2 is YYEEEE in the germline V gene. With 0 bases removed from V and 4 bases from J, the gap between germline ends came to 7 bases. CDR3 length equals 13 residues. The chain's CDR3 is CASSLGWGTEAFF. In DNA form, the CDR3 reads TGTGCCAGCAGCTTGGGCTGGGGCACTGAAGCTTTCTTT.

In its sample, this clonotype was seen a few times. A much larger clone lies a single base off, so this may be a read error. The chain couples TRBV6-1 to TRBJ1-2; TRBD1 is a possible D gene (6 bases). The ends were cut back, 7 bases at V and 4 bases at J, with 19 bases in the middle. This CDR3 is built from 15 residues. Looked up from germline, CDR1 is MNHNS and CDR2 is SASEGT. The CDR3 nucleotides are TGTGCCAGCACCTTAGCCCCGGGGGCCGTCTATGGCTACACCTTC. It is translated as CASTLAPGAVYGYTF.

This clonotype was picked up a small number of times. A much larger clone sits a single nucleotide away, making a read error possible. V gene TRBV24-1 combines with J gene TRBJ2-5; TRBD1 aligns across 8 bases. CDR3 length: 15 amino acids. The germline V gene has CDR1 KGHDR and CDR2 SFDVKD. CDR3 region: CASSDPTGGGETQYF. The CDR3 DNA reads as TGTGCCTCCAGTGATCCAACAGGGGGAGGAGAGACCCAGTACTTC.

With regard to this clonotype: A clone one base away is much larger, so this may be a read error. The CDR3 bases are TGCAGCGTCAGGGAAGCGGACACTGAAGCTTTCTTT. Protein: CSVREADTEAFF. This sequence joins TRBV29-1 and TRBJ1-1; a possible D gene is TRBD1 (5 bases). Trimming removed 6 bases from V and 3 bases from J, with 11 bases in between. The germline gives CDR1 SQVTM, CDR2 ANQGSEA. This CDR3 contains 12 residues.

This clonotype was detected ten times or more. The chain uses TRBV7-9 and TRBJ1-2; TRBD1 agrees at 9 bases. Looked up from germline, CDR1 is SEHNR and CDR2 is FQNEAQ (reference sequence). Trimming took 6 bases from V and 4 from J; bases not matched to a gene: 3. CDR3 length: 13 amino acids. The CDR3 DNA reads as TGTGCCAGCAGTCCGACAGGGGGCTATGGCTACACCTTC. Translated, it gives CASSPTGGYGYTF.

This clonotype was counted many times. The chain combines TRBV6-6 with TRBJ1-1; no reliable D call. This CDR3 spans 13 amino acids. Germline V gene lookup returns CDR1 MNHNY and CDR2 SVGAGI (reference sequence). V lost 1 base, J lost 6 bases, and 9 bases lay in between. This chain's CDR3 is CASSYLATAEAFF. CDR3 in DNA: TGTGCCAGCAGTTACTTGGCCACGGCTGAAGCTTTCTTT.

In its sample, this clonotype was seen many times. The CDR3 region has the DNA TGTGCCAGCAGGCAGGGGCCGAACACTGAAGCTTTCTTT. Translation gives CASRQGPNTEAFF. The chain is built from TRBV5-5 and TRBJ1-1; D may be TRBD1 (6 bases). The ends were cut back, 5 bases at V and 1 base at J, with 9 bases in the middle. This CDR3 has 13 residues. Germline V gives CDR1 SGHKS, CDR2 YYEKEE (reference sequence).

The rearrangement links TRBV7-3 to TRBJ2-2; 9 positions agree with TRBD1. The junction had 9 bases not matched to a gene; V was cut back by 5 bases and J by 5 bases. The CDR3 is made up of 16 amino acids. In germline, CDR1 is SGHTA, CDR2 FQGTGA. CDR3 residues: CASSTPGTGKTGELFF. As DNA, the CDR3 is TGTGCCAGCAGCACCCCCGGGACAGGGAAGACCGGGGAGCTGTTTTTT.

In its sample, this clonotype was seen many times. In DNA, the CDR3 is TGTGCCAGCTCACCAGTGGCGTCCCCAGATACGCAGTATTTT. It translates to CASSPVASPDTQYF. The genes are TRBV18 and TRBJ2-3, with no clear D. Per germline, CDR1 KGHSH and CDR2 LQKENI. The V end was cut by 2 bases, the J end by 4 bases, with 10 bases between. This CDR3 is 14 amino acids long.

This clonotype was counted ten times or more. This chain links TRBV5-1 with TRBJ2-1, with unresolved D. Germline V gives CDR1 SGHRS, CDR2 YFSETQ. The CDR3 contains 12 residues. V was pared by 4 bases and J by 9 bases, with 11 bases between. The CDR3 DNA is TGCGCCAGCAGCGCAACCGGGTTTGAGCAGTTCTTC. Translated: CASSATGFEQFF.

In this sample, this clonotype turned up many times. This CDR3 is CASSYSFSGAFTDTQYF. DNA for the CDR3: TGTGCCAGCAGTTACTCGTTTAGCGGGGCCTTCACAGATACGCAGTATTTT. This rearrangement joins TRBV6-2 or TRBV6-3 to TRBJ2-3; 8 bases are shared with TRBD2. V was pared by 0 bases and J by 2 bases, with 7 bases of the junction left unmatched. Looked up from germline, CDR1 is MNHEY and CDR2 is SVGEGT. There are 17 residues in the CDR3.

In this sample, this clonotype turned up many times. V usage is TRBV20-1 and J usage is TRBJ2-7; 7 positions agree with TRBD1. Germline assignment: CDR1 DFQATT and CDR2 SNEGSKA (reference sequence). J lost 2 bases, V lost 3 bases, and 4 bases had no gene match. The CDR3 runs 13 residues. CDR3 sequence: CSASTGVPYEQYF. CDR3 bases: TGCAGTGCTAGCACAGGGGTTCCCTACGAGCAGTACTTC.